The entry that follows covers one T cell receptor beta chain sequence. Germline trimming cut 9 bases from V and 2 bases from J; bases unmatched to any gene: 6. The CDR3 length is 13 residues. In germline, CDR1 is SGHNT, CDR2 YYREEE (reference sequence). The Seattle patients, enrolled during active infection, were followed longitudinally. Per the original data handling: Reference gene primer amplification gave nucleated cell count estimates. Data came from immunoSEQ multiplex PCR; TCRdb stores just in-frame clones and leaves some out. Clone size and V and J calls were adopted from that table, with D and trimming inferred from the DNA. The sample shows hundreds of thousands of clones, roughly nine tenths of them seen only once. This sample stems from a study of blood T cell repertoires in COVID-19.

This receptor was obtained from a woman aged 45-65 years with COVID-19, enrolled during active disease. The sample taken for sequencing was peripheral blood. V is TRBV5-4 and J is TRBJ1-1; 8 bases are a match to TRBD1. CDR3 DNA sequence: TGTGCCATCCAGGGGGCCGTAAACACTGAAGCTTTCTTT. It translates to CAIQGAVNTEAFF.